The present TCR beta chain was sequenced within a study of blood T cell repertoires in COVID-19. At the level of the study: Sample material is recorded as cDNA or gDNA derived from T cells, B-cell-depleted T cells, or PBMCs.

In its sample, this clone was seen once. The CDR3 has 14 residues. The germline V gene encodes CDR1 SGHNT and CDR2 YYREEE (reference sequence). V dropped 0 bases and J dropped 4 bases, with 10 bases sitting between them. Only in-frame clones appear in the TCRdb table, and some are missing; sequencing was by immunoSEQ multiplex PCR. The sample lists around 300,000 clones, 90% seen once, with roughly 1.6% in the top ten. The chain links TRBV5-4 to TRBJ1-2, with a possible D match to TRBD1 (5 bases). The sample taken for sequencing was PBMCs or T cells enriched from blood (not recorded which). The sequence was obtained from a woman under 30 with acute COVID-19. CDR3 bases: TGTGCCAGCAGCTTGGGGCAGGGCTCCTATGGCTACACCTTC. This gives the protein CASSLGQGSYGYTF.